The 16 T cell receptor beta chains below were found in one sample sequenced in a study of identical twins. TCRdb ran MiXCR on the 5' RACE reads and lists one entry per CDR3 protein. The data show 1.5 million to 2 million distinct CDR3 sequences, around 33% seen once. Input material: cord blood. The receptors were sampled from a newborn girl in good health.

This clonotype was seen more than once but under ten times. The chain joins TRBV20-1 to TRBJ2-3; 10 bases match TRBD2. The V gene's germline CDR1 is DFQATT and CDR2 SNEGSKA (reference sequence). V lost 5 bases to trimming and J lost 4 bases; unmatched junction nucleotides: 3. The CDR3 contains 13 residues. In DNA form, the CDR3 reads TGCAGTGCTCTTAGCGGGGGGCCAGATACGCAGTATTTT. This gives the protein CSALSGGPDTQYF.

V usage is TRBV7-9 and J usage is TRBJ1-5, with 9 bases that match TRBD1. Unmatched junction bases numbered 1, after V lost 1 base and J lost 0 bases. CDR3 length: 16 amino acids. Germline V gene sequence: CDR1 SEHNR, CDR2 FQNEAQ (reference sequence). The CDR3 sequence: CASSLGTGVSNQPQHF. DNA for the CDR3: TGTGCCAGCAGCTTAGGGACAGGGGTTAGCAATCAGCCCCAGCATTTT.

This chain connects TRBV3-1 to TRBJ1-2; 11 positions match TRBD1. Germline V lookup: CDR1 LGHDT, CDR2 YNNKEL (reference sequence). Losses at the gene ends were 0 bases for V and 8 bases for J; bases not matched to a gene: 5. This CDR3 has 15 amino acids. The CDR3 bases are TGTGCCAGCAGCCAAGATCTTCGGACAGGGGGCGGCTACACCTTC. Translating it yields CASSQDLRTGGGYTF.

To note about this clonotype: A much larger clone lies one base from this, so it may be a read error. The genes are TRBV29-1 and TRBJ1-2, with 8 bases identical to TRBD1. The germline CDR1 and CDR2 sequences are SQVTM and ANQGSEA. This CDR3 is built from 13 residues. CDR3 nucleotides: TGCAGCGCTGAACAGGGGGCTAACTATGGCTACACCTTC. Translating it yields CSAEQGANYGYTF.

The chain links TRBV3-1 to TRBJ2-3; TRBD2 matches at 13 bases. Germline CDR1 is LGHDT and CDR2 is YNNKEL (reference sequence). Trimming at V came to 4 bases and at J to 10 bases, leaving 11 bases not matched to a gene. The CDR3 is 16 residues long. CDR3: CASSPRLAGGLEPQYF. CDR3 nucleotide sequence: TGTGCCAGCAGCCCGAGACTAGCGGGGGGTCTCGAGCCGCAGTATTTT.

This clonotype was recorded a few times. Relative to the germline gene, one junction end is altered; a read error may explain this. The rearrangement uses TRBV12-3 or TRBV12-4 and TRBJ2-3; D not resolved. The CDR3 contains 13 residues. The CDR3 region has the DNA TGTGCCAGCAGCTTAGTTGAAGGAGATACGCAGTATTTT. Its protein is CASSLVEGDTQYF.

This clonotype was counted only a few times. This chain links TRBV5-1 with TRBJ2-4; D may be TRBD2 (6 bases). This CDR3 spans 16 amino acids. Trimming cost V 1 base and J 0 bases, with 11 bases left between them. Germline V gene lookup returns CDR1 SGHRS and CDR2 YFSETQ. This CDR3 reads CASSLISGPAKNIQYF. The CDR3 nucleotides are TGCGCCAGCAGCTTGATCAGCGGGCCAGCCAAAAACATTCAGTACTTC.

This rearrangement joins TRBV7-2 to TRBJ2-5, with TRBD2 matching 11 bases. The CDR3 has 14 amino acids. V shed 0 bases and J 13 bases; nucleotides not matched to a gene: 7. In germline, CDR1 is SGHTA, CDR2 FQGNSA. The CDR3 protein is CASSLALAGEGLYF. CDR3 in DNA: TGTGCCAGCAGCTTAGCACTAGCGGGAGAGGGTCTGTACTTC.

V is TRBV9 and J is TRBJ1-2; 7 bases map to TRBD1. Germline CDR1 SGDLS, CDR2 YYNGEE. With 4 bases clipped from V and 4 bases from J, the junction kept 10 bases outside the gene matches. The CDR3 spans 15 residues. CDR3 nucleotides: TGTGCCAGCAGCCCCGAAGGGGGCAGCTTCTATGGCTACACCTTC. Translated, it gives CASSPEGGSFYGYTF.

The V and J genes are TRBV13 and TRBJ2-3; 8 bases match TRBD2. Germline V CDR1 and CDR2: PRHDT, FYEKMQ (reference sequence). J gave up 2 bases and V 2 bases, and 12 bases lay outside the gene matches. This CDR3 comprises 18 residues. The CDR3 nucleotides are TGTGCCAGCAGCTTAAAAGGGGGACTAGAGAAACACACAGATACGCAGTATTTT. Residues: CASSLKGGLEKHTDTQYF.

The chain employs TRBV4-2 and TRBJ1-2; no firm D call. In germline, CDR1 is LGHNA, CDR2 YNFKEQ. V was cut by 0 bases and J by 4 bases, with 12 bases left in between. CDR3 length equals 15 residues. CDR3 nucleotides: TGTGCCAGCAGCCAAGATCAAGAGGGCCTCTATGGCTACACCTTC. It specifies CASSQDQEGLYGYTF.

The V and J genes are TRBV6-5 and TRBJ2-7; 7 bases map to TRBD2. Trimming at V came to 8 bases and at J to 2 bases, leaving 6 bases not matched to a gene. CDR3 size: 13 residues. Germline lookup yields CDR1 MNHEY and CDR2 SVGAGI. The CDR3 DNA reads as TGTGCCAGCGGAGCTAGCGGTACCTACGAGCAGTACTTC. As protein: CASGASGTYEQYF.

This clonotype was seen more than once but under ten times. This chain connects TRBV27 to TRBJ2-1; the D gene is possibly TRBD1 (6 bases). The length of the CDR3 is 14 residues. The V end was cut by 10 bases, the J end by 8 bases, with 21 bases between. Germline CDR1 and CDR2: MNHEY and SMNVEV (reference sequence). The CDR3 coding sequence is TGTGCCACCACTCAGGGACATCTAAGGGATGAGCAGTTCTTC. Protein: CATTQGHLRDEQFF.

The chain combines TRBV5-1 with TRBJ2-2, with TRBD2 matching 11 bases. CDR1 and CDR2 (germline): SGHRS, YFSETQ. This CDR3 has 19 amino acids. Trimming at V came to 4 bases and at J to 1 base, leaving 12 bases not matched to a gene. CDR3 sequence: CASSARTSGSPGNTGELFF. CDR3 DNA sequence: TGCGCCAGCAGCGCCCGGACTAGCGGGTCCCCCGGGAACACCGGGGAGCTGTTTTTT.

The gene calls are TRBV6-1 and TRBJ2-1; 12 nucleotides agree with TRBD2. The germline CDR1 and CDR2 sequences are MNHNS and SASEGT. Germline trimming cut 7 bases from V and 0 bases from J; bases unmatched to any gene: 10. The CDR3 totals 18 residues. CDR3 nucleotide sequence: TGTGCCAGCACCTCGACTAGCGGGAGTTCCCGCTCCTACAATGAGCAGTTCTTC. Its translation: CASTSTSGSSRSYNEQFF.

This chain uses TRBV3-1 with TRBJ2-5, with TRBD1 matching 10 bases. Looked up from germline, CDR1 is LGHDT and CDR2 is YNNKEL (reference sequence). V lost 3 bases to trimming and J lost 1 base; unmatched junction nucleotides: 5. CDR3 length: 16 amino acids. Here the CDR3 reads CASSQGTGAPQETQYF. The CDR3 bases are TGTGCCAGCAGCCAGGGGACAGGGGCCCCCCAAGAGACCCAGTACTTC.